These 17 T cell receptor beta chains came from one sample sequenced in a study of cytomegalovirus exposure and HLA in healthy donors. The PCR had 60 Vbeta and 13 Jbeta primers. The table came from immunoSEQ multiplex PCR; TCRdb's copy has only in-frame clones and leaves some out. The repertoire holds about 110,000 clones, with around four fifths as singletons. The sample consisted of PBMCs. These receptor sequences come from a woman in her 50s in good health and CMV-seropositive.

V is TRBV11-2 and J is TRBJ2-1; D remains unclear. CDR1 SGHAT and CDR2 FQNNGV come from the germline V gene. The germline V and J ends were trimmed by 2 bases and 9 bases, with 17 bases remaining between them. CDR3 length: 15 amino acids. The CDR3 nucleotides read TGTGCCAGCAGCTTAAAAGCGCTTAAAAAAACTGAGCAGTTCTTC. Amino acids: CASSLKALKKTEQFF.

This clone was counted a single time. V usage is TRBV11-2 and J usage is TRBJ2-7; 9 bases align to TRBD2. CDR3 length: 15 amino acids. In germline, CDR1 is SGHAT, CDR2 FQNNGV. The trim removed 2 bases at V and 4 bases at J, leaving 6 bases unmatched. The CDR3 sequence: CASSLQSGRMYEQYF. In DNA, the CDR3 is TGTGCCAGCAGCTTACAGAGCGGGAGGATGTACGAGCAGTACTTC.

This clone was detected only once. The CDR3 DNA follows: TGTGCCAGCAGCTTGGAGGGGCTAAATGGCTACACCTTC. This gives the protein CASSLEGLNGYTF. The V gene is TRBV5-5, the J gene TRBJ1-2; D is perhaps TRBD1 (5 bases). Germline values: CDR1 SGHKS, CDR2 YYEKEE (reference sequence). V was trimmed by 0 bases and J by 6 bases, leaving 9 bases between them. CDR3 length equals 13 residues.

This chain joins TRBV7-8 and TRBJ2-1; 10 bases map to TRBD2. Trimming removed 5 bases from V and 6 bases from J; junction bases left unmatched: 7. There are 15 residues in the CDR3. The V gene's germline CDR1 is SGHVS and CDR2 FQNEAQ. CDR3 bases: TGTGCCAGCAGCCCTCTAGCGGGAGCGGGCAATGAGCAGTTCTTC. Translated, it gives CASSPLAGAGNEQFF.

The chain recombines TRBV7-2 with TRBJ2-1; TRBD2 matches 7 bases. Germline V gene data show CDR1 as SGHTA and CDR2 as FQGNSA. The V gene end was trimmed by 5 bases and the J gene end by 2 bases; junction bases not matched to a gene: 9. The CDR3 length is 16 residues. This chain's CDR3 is CASSPVAGLTYNEQFF. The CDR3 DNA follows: TGTGCCAGCAGCCCCGTAGCGGGCCTAACCTACAATGAGCAGTTCTTC.

In DNA, the CDR3 is TGCGCCAGCAGCTTGGGTCTCGGGGGTGGTGCAGATACGCAGTATTTT. Its translation is CASSLGLGGGADTQYF. The rearrangement joins TRBV5-1 to TRBJ2-3, with D maybe TRBD2 (6 bases). The CDR3 loop spans 16 amino acids. CDR1 and CDR2 from the germline V gene are SGHRS and YFSETQ. V dropped 0 bases and J dropped 4 bases, with 15 bases sitting between them.

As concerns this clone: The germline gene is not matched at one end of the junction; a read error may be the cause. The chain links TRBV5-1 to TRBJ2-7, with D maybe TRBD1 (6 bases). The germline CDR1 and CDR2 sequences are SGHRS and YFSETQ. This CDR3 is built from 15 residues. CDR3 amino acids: CASTDQLGASHEQYF. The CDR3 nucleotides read TGCGCCAGCACCGACCAACTGGGGGCCTCCCACGAGCAGTACTTC.

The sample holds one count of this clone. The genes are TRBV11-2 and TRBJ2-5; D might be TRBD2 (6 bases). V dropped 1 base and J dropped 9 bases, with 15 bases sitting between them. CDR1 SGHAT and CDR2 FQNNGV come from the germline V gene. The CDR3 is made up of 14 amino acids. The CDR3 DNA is TGTGCCAGCAGCTTAGCCTCGGGACTCCCGGCCCAGTACTTC. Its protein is CASSLASGLPAQYF. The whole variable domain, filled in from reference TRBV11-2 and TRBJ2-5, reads EAGVAQSPRYKIIEKRQSVAFWCNPISGHATLYWYQQILGQGPKLLIQFQNNGVVDDSQLPKDRFSAERLKGVDSTLKIQPAKLEDSAVYLCASSLASGLPAQYFGPGTRLLVL.

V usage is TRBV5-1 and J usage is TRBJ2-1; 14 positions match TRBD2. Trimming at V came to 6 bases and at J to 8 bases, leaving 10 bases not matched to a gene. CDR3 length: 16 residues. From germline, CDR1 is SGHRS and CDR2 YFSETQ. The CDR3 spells CASTNSGTSGSDEQFF. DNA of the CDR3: TGCGCCAGCACGAATTCCGGGACTAGCGGGAGCGATGAGCAGTTCTTC. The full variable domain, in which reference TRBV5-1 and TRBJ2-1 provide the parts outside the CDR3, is KAGVTQTPRYLIKTRGQQVTLSCSPISGHRSVSWYQQTPGQGLQFLFEYFSETQRNKGNFPGRFSGRQFSNSRSEMNVSTLELGDSALYLCASTNSGTSGSDEQFFGPGTRLTVL.

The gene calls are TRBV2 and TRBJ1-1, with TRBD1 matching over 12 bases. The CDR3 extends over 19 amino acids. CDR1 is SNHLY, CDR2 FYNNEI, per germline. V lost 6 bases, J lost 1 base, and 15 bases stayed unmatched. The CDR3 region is CASRRTGTGGAYGNTEAFF. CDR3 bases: TGTGCCAGCAGGCGTACCGGGACAGGGGGCGCTTATGGGAACACTGAAGCTTTCTTT.

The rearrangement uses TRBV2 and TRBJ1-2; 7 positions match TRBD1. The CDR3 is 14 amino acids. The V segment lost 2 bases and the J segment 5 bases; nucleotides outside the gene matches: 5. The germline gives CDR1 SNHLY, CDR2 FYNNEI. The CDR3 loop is CASSESGDRYGYTF. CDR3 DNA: TGTGCCAGCAGTGAAAGTGGGGACAGATATGGCTACACCTTC. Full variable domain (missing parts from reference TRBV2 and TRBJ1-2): EPEVTQTPSHQVTQMGQEVILRCVPISNHLYFYWYRQILGQKVEFLVSFYNNEISEKSEIFDDQFSVERPDGSNFTLKIRSTKLEDSAMYFCASSESGDRYGYTFGSGTRLTVV.

The CDR3 is CASSAGPYNSPLHF. The CDR3 DNA is TGTGCCAGCAGTGCGGGTCCTTATAATTCACCCCTCCACTTT. V and J are TRBV6-1 and TRBJ1-6, with D uncertain. The V gene lost 4 bases and the J gene lost 4 bases, with 8 bases spanning the gap. The germline V gene encodes CDR1 MNHNS and CDR2 SASEGT. The CDR3 has 14 residues.

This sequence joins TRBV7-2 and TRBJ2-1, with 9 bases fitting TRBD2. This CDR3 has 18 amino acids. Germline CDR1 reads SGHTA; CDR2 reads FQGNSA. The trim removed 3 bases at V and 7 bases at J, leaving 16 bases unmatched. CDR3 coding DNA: TGTGCCAGCAGCTTCGCGGGGGCTAGCGGGACCAGAAGTAATGAGCAGTTCTTC. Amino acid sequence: CASSFAGASGTRSNEQFF. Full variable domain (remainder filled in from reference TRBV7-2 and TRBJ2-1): GAGVSQSPSNKVTEKGKDVELRCDPISGHTALYWYRQSLGQGLEFLIYFQGNSAPDKSGLPSDRFSAERTGGSVSTLTIQRTQQEDSAVYLCASSFAGASGTRSNEQFFGPGTRLTVL.

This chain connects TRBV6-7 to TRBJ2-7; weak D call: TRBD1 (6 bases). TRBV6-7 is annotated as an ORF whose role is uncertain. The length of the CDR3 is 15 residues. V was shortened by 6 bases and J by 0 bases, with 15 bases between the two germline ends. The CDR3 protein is CASSLDRVFSYEQYF. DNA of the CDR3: TGTGCCAGCAGCCTGGACAGAGTCTTCTCCTACGAGCAGTACTTC.

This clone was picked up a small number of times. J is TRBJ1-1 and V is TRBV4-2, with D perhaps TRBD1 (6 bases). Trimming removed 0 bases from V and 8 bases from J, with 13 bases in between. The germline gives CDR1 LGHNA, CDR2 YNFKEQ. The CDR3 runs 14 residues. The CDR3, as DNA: TGTGCCAGCAGCCAAGAAGGGGGGGCGGTCGAAGCTTTCTTT. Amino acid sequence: CASSQEGGAVEAFF.

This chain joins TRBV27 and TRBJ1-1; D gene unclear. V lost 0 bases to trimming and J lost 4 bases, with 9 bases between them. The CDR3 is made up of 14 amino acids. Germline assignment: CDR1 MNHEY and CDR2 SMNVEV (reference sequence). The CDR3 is CASSLSERGTEAFF. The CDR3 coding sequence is TGTGCCAGCAGTTTATCGGAGCGGGGCACTGAAGCTTTCTTT.

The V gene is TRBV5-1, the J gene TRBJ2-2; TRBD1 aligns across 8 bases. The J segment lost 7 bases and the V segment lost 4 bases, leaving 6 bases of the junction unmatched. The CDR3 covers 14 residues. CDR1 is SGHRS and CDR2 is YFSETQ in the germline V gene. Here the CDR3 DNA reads TGCGCCAGCAGCGACAGGGGAAAGAGCGGGGAGCTGTTTTTT. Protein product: CASSDRGKSGELFF.